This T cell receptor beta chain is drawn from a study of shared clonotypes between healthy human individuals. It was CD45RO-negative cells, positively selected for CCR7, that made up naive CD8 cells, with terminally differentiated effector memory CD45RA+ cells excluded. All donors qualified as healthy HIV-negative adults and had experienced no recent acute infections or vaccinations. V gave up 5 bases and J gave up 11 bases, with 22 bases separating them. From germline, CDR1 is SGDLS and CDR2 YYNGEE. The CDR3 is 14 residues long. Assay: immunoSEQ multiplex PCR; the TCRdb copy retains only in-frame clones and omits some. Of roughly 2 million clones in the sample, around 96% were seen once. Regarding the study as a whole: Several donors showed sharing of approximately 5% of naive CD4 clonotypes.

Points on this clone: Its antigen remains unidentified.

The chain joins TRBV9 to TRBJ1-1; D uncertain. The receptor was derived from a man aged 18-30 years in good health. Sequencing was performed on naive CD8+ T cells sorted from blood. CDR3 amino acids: CASSALGGPGEAFF. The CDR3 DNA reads TGTGCCAGCAGTGCCCTGGGAGGGCCCGGGGAGGCTTTCTTT.